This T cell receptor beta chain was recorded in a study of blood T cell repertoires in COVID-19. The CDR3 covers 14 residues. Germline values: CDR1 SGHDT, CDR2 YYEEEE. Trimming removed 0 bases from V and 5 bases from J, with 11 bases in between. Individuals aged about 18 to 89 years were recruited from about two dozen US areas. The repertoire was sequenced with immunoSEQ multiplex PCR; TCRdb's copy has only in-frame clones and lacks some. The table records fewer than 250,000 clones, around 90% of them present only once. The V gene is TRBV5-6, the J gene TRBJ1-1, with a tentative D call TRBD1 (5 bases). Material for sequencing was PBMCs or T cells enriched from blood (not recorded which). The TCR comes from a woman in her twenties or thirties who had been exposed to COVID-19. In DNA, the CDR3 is TGTGCCAGCAGCTTGGCCAGGGTTCGAACTGAAGCTTTCTTT. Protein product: CASSLARVRTEAFF.